This TCR beta chain stems from a study of T cells in tuberculosis. In the study overall: A South African cohort included IGRA-negative adolescents, latently infected IGRA-positive adolescents and adults with active tuberculosis. PBMC were archived before or within 7 days of starting treatment. Study conclusions and caveats: GEM motif frequencies gave 60% to 70% accuracy; the GMM repertoire gave 80% to 90%. Active tuberculosis patients had shorter CDR3-alpha; the beta difference was nonsignificant.

TCRdb keeps only in-frame clones here, not all; method: immunoSEQ multiplex PCR. The repertoire holds about 50,000 clones, with 90% to 95% as singletons. The V segment lost 1 base and the J segment 1 base; nucleotides outside the gene matches: 1. The CDR3 extends over 14 amino acids. Germline lookup yields CDR1 LNHNV and CDR2 YYDKDF (reference sequence). Comments on this clone: What it binds is unknown.

The sample's time point: new active TB diagnosis, blood taken before or within 7 days of starting treatment. This sequence joins TRBV15 and TRBJ2-7; 7 nucleotides match TRBD1. This sequence originates from an adult with tuberculosis. This material consisted of PBMCs, taken at tuberculosis diagnosis. CDR3 DNA: TGTGCCACCAGCAGAGCAGGGGGTTCCTACGAGCAGTACTTC. Its protein product is CATSRAGGSYEQYF.